This T cell receptor beta chain was captured in a study of T-cell reconstitution after alpha-beta-depleted transplantation in children. Study-level results: T-cell numbers and diversity, one year after transplant, stemmed largely from T cells that were newly produced.

The CDR3 sequence is 17 residues long. Germline V gene sequence: CDR1 SGHRS, CDR2 YFSETQ. The germline V and J ends were trimmed by 0 bases and 2 bases, with 12 bases remaining between them. For TCRbeta, the library was prepared with unique molecular identifiers. TCRdb itself ran the PCR reads through MiXCR, one entry per CDR3 protein. The data show about 300,000 distinct CDR3 sequences, 10% seen once. This clonotype came up a few times. As yet, its antigen is unknown. V is TRBV5-1 and J is TRBJ2-6; D is ambiguous. The source material was PBMCs, sampled before TCRalphabeta/CD19-depleted stem cell transplant. This TCR came from a boy younger than two with acute myeloid leukemia, due to receive a stem cell transplant. The CDR3 DNA is TGCGCCAGCAGCTTGGATAATAGGGCTCCTGGGGCCAACGTCCTGACTTTC. It encodes CASSLDNRAPGANVLTF. Drawing the rest from reference TRBV5-1 and TRBJ2-6, the complete variable domain is KAGVTQTPRYLIKTRGQQVTLSCSPISGHRSVSWYQQTPGQGLQFLFEYFSETQRNKGNFPGRFSGRQFSNSRSEMNVSTLELGDSALYLCASSLDNRAPGANVLTFGAGSRLTVL.